A selection of T cell receptor beta chains follows, all from one sample in a study of blood T cell repertoires in COVID-19. The assay was immunoSEQ multiplex PCR, and TCRdb's table has in-frame clones only and misses some. The sample yields tens of thousands of clones, over 85% seen once. Sequencing was done on a sample of peripheral blood. The receptors shown here come from a human donor in a cohort sampled during active COVID-19. Each CDR3 is given without its conserved first and last residue. The order of the fields is CDR3 length, V gene, CDR3 protein.

13	TRBV30	AWSVVGTPTYEQY
14	TRBV5-1	ASSWTLAGGGYEQF
17	TRBV2	ASSRFGQGVEYFQETQY
9	TRBV12-3/TRBV12-4	ASSPGTEAF
13	TRBV18	ASSPPAGGQETQY
13	TRBV7-8	ASSLATSGIGIQY
16	TRBV3-1/TRBV3-2	ASSQDAGLAGQTGELF
12	TRBV28	ASSPRYNPDTQY
15	TRBV15	ATSEDVTSGEGRTQY
11	TRBV12-3/TRBV12-4	ASRRDRGYEQY
13	TRBV7-9	ASSWGQGSNTEAF
13	TRBV6-5	ASKEGEGTVYGYT
10	TRBV29-1	STGGGPETQY
11	TRBV21-1	ANHDRENSPLH
13	TRBV27	ASSLNSVIQETQY
13	TRBV6-6	ASSYGPQGAVGYT
14	TRBV28	ASSLYGRVGGTEAF
12	TRBV5-6	ASSSGGFYNEQF
12	TRBV6-5	ASSLDRDGSPLH
14	TRBV10-3	AISEVGQPSNTEAF
13	TRBV9	ASSAGAGAYNEQF
14	TRBV6-1	ASSEAFGPRGETQY
11	TRBV6-6	ASSYRGADTQY
10	TRBV19	ASSSGVYGYT
13	TRBV28	ASRDDRPNVGGQF
14	TRBV21-1	ASSKSLAGGPGELF
13	TRBV27	ASRLQQGVRSEQY